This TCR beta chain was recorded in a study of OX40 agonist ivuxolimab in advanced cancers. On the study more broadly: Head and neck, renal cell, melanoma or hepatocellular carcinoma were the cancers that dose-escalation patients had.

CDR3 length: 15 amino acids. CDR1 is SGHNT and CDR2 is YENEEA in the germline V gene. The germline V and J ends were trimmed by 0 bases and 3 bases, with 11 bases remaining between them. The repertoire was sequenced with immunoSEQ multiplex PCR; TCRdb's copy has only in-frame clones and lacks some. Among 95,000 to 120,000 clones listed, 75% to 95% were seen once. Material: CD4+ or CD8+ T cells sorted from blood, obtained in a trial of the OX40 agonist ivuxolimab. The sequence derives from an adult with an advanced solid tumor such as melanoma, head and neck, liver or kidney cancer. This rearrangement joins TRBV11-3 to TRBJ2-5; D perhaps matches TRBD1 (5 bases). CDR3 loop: CASSLDSGWKETQYF. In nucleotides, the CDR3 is TGTGCCAGCAGCTTAGATTCAGGGTGGAAAGAGACCCAGTACTTC.